This TCR beta chain appears in the sequencing data of a study of blood T cell repertoires in COVID-19. Study information: Acute-phase and convalescent COVID-19 samples originated in the United States, Italy and Spain. Sources were T cells, B-cell-depleted T cells, or PBMCs; the material itself was cDNA or gDNA.

V was clipped by 0 bases and J by 3 bases, with 8 bases between them. Per germline, CDR1 ENHRY and CDR2 SYGVKD. The CDR3 sequence is 14 residues long. Methods used by the authors: Amplification of reference gene primers provided the estimated nucleated cell counts. Using immunoSEQ multiplex PCR, the repertoire was profiled, and TCRdb retains in-frame clones only, with some absent. The V and J calls and clone size come from that table; D and trimming were worked out from the DNA. The table includes approximately 81,000 clones, 82% detected once. Specimen: peripheral blood. The sequence was collected from a human donor in a cohort sampled during active COVID-19. This chain connects TRBV10-3 to TRBJ2-5, with D unclear. In nucleotides, the CDR3 is TGTGCCATCAGTGAGTCGATACAAGAAGAGACCCAGTACTTC. Translated: CAISESIQEETQYF.